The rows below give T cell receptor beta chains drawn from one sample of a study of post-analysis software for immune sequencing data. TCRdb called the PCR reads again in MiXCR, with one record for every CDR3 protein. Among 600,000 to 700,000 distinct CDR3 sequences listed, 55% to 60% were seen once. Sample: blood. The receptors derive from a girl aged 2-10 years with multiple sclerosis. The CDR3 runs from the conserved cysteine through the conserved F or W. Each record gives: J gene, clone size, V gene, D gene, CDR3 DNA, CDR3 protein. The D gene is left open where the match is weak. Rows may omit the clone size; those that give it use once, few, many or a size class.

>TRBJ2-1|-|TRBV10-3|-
TGTGCCATCAGTGAGCAGCTGGGTGAGGTAGGACCCTACAATGAGCAGTTCTTC
CAISEQLGEVGPYNEQFF
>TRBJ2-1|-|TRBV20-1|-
TGCAGTGCGAGAAGATCTGCTGAGCAGTTCTTC
CSARRSAEQFF
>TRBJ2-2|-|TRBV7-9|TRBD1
TGTGCCAGCAGCTCCCGGGACAGGCAACCGAACACCGGGGAGCTGTTTTTT
CASSSRDRQPNTGELFF
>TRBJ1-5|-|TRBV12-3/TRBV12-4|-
TGTGCCAGCAGTTGGGGGACGAATCAGCCCCAGCATTTT
CASSWGTNQPQHF
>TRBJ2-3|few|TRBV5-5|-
TGTGTCAGCAGCTTGGAGGGGACCTACACAGATACGCAGTATTTT
CVSSLEGTYTDTQYF
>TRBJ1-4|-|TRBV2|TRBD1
TGTGCCAGCAGTGAACAGGGACAGGGACATGCAACTAATGAAAAACTGTTTTTT
CASSEQGQGHATNEKLFF
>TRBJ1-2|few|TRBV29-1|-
TGCAGCGTTGAAGACTACATGGGACCGAATGGCTACACCTTC
CSVEDYMGPNGYTF
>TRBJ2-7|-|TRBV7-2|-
TGTGCCAGCAGCTTAGCAGCGATGAGCTCCTACGAGCAGTACTTC
CASSLAAMSSYEQYF
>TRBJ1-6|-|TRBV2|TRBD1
TGTGCCAGCAGTGAGTCAGGGGGCTGGAATTCACCCCTCCACTTT
CASSESGGWNSPLHF
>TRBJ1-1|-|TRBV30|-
TGTGCCTGGAGGTCGAACACTGAAGCTTTCTTT
CAWRSNTEAFF
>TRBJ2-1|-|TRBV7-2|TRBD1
TGTGCCAGCAGCTCGGGACAGGGGAAAAGCAGTGAGCAGTTCTTC
CASSSGQGKSSEQFF
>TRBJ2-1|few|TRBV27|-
TGTGCCAGCAGCCCCATTGGACAGCTCAATGAGCAGTTCTTC
CASSPIGQLNEQFF
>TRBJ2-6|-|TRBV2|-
TGTGCCATAATGGGCGGGGAATCTGGGGCCAACGTCCTGACTTTC
CAIMGGESGANVLTF
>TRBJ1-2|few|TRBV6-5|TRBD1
TGTGCCAGCAGTACCACAGGGGGCAGGAGCTATGGCTACACCTTC
CASSTTGGRSYGYTF
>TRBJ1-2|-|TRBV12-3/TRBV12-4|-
TGTGCCAGCAGTGTACGGGACGCATACACCTTC
CASSVRDAYTF
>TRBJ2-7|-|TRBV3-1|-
TGTGCCAGCAGCCAAGATAGAGTGAAGGGGCGAGAGCAGTACTTC
CASSQDRVKGREQYF
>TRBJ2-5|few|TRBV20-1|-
TGCAGTGCTAGATCGGGATCTACTGAGACCCAGTACTTC
CSARSGSTETQYF
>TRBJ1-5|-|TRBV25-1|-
TGTGCCAGCAGTGAATGGTCGGGTCAGCCCCAGCATTTT
CASSEWSGQPQHF
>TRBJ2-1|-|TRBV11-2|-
TGTGCCAGCAGCTTTCTCCTGGGGGCGCGGAATGAGCAGTTCTTC
CASSFLLGARNEQFF
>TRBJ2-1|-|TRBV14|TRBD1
TGTGCCAGCAGTCACTTAGGGGGCATTGAGCAGTTCTTC
CASSHLGGIEQFF
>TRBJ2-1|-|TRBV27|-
TGTGCCAGCAGTTATGCAGGGAGGTGGGGCAATGAGCAGTTCTTC
CASSYAGRWGNEQFF
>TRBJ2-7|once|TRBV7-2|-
TGTGCCAGCAGCTTAAATGCTCAAGGCATTTACGAGCAGTACTTC
CASSLNAQGIYEQYF
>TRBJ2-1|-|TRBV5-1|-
TGCGCCAGCAGCTTATTAGAAAACAATGAGCAGTTCTTC
CASSLLENNEQFF
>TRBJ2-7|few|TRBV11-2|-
TGTGCCAGCAGCCCCACCTTACGTGGGCACTACTACGAGCAGTACTTC
CASSPTLRGHYYEQYF
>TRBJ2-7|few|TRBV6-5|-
TGTGCCAGCAGTTACTCCGCTAACCCACTCTCCAGGGACTCCTACGAGCAGTACTTC
CASSYSANPLSRDSYEQYF
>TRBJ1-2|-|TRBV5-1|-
TGCACCAGCAGCGCGGACGGTGGCTATGGCTACACCTTC
CTSSADGGYGYTF
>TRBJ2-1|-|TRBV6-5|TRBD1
TGTGCCAGCAACGGGGACAGTAACAATGAGCAGTTCTTC
CASNGDSNNEQFF